This is a list of T cell receptor beta chains from one sample in a study of identical twins. One entry per CDR3 protein, called by TCRdb with MiXCR from the 5' RACE reads. Of fewer than 900,000 distinct CDR3 sequences listed, less than 25% are singletons. This same sample was also taken into another study, of T cells expressing NK-cell markers.

Sequencing used PBMCs. These receptors were taken from a woman aged 18-30 years in good health. Both conserved end residues are part of each CDR3. Fields, in order: clone size, J gene, V gene, D gene, CDR3 DNA, CDR3 protein. The D gene is left open where the match is weak. Size tells how often a clone was seen (once, few, many) or the class of an expanded clone, and some rows leave it out.

clone_size: few
j_call: TRBJ2-7
v_call: TRBV29-1
d_call: -
cdr3_nt: TGCAGCGTTGGAGGATTCGCGGATCATCCCCGAAGGAGCGAGCAGTACTTC
cdr3_aa: CSVGGFADHPRRSEQYF

clone_size: -
j_call: TRBJ1-2
v_call: TRBV5-6
d_call: -
cdr3_nt: TGTGCCAGCAGCTTGGGCAGGTCAGTCTATGGCTACACCTTC
cdr3_aa: CASSLGRSVYGYTF

clone_size: few
j_call: TRBJ2-7
v_call: TRBV27
d_call: -
cdr3_nt: TGTGCCAGCAGTTTAATGGGGGTGCGCCCCTACGAGCAGTACTTC
cdr3_aa: CASSLMGVRPYEQYF

clone_size: few
j_call: TRBJ2-1
v_call: TRBV10-3
d_call: TRBD2
cdr3_nt: TGTGCCATCAAACGCTCGGGGGGAGATTTGAGGAATGAGCAGTTCTTC
cdr3_aa: CAIKRSGGDLRNEQFF

clone_size: few
j_call: TRBJ1-1
v_call: TRBV7-2
d_call: TRBD1
cdr3_nt: TGTGCCAGCAGCTTAATGGGGCAGGGGGCTTTCGCTTTCTTT
cdr3_aa: CASSLMGQGAFAFF

clone_size: -
j_call: TRBJ1-3
v_call: TRBV15
d_call: -
cdr3_nt: TGTGCCACCAGCAGAGGGGAGAGATTCGGAAACACCATATATTTT
cdr3_aa: CATSRGERFGNTIYF

clone_size: many
j_call: TRBJ2-2
v_call: TRBV12-3/TRBV12-4
d_call: TRBD2
cdr3_nt: TGTGCCAGCAGTCCCCGGGCTAGCGGGAGGTCAGGGGAGCTGTTTTTT
cdr3_aa: CASSPRASGRSGELFF

clone_size: -
j_call: TRBJ2-3
v_call: TRBV5-1
d_call: -
cdr3_nt: TGCGCCAGCAGCTTGGAAGCAGGAGCAGATACGCAGTATTTT
cdr3_aa: CASSLEAGADTQYF

clone_size: many
j_call: TRBJ1-6
v_call: TRBV29-1
d_call: TRBD1
cdr3_nt: TGCAGCGTCGCACAGGGGAATAATTCACCCCTCCACTTT
cdr3_aa: CSVAQGNNSPLHF

clone_size: -
j_call: TRBJ2-5
v_call: TRBV24-1
d_call: TRBD2
cdr3_nt: TGTGCCACCAGTGCAGGACTAGCGGGGGCACAAGAGACCCAGTACTTC
cdr3_aa: CATSAGLAGAQETQYF

clone_size: few
j_call: TRBJ1-1
v_call: TRBV12-3/TRBV12-4
d_call: TRBD1
cdr3_nt: TGTGCCAGCAGTCGACAGGGAGGGGCTTTCTTT
cdr3_aa: CASSRQGGAFF

clone_size: few
j_call: TRBJ2-7
v_call: TRBV7-9
d_call: -
cdr3_nt: TGTGCCAGCAGCCGAGGCGGCAACTCCTACGAGCAGTACTTC
cdr3_aa: CASSRGGNSYEQYF

clone_size: -
j_call: TRBJ2-7
v_call: TRBV27
d_call: TRBD1
cdr3_nt: TGTGCCAGCAGTTCCTTAGGGACAGGGGTCCACGAGCAGTACTTC
cdr3_aa: CASSSLGTGVHEQYF

clone_size: many
j_call: TRBJ2-1
v_call: TRBV27
d_call: TRBD1
cdr3_nt: TGTGCCAGCAGTGGGGGGCCCGGGACAGGGAAAAATGAGCAGTTCTTC
cdr3_aa: CASSGGPGTGKNEQFF

clone_size: -
j_call: TRBJ2-7
v_call: TRBV20-1
d_call: -
cdr3_nt: TGTTCCCTCGGGAAAACGGTCCACGAGCAGTACTTC
cdr3_aa: CSLGKTVHEQYF

clone_size: few
j_call: TRBJ2-7
v_call: TRBV7-2
d_call: -
cdr3_nt: TGTGCCAGCAGCTTCTTGGGAGAGGCCAACGAGCAGTACTTC
cdr3_aa: CASSFLGEANEQYF

clone_size: few
j_call: TRBJ1-5
v_call: TRBV15
d_call: -
cdr3_nt: TGTGCCACCAGCAGAGGTGAAGGAAATCAGCCCCAGCATTTT
cdr3_aa: CATSRGEGNQPQHF

clone_size: few
j_call: TRBJ2-5
v_call: TRBV7-2
d_call: TRBD2
cdr3_nt: TGTGCCAGCAGCGAGGGACTAGCGGGAGAGACCCAGTACTTC
cdr3_aa: CASSEGLAGETQYF

clone_size: -
j_call: TRBJ2-2
v_call: TRBV20-1
d_call: TRBD1
cdr3_nt: TGCAGTGGAACTGACCGGGACAGGGGTTCCGGGGAGCTGTTTTTT
cdr3_aa: CSGTDRDRGSGELFF

clone_size: -
j_call: TRBJ2-2
v_call: TRBV12-3/TRBV12-4
d_call: -
cdr3_nt: TGTGCCAGCAGTCCCCGCGGGATAGGGGTCGGGGAGCTGTTTTTT
cdr3_aa: CASSPRGIGVGELFF

clone_size: -
j_call: TRBJ2-2
v_call: TRBV6-1
d_call: -
cdr3_nt: TGTGCCAGCAGTGTTCCCGGGGCCGGGGAGCTGTTTTTT
cdr3_aa: CASSVPGAGELFF

clone_size: -
j_call: TRBJ2-3
v_call: TRBV11-3
d_call: -
cdr3_nt: TGTGCCAGCAGCTTAGAACCAGGGTTATTTGGCACAGATACGCAGTATTTT
cdr3_aa: CASSLEPGLFGTDTQYF

clone_size: -
j_call: TRBJ2-3
v_call: TRBV14
d_call: -
cdr3_nt: TGTGCCAGCAGCCAAGAATGGCGGCCTGACGGTTTAGATACGCAGTATTTT
cdr3_aa: CASSQEWRPDGLDTQYF

clone_size: -
j_call: TRBJ2-6
v_call: TRBV20-1
d_call: -
cdr3_nt: TGCAGTGCCGGATCGGGACACAACTCTGGGGCCAACGTCCTGACTTTC
cdr3_aa: CSAGSGHNSGANVLTF

clone_size: -
j_call: TRBJ1-1
v_call: TRBV5-6
d_call: -
cdr3_nt: TGTGCCAGCAGCTTGCTTGCGGGGAACACTGAAGCTTTCTTT
cdr3_aa: CASSLLAGNTEAFF

clone_size: few
j_call: TRBJ2-7
v_call: TRBV12-3/TRBV12-4
d_call: TRBD1
cdr3_nt: TGTGCCAGCAGTTTATACGGGACAGGGGGCTACGAGCAGTACTTC
cdr3_aa: CASSLYGTGGYEQYF

clone_size: -
j_call: TRBJ2-3
v_call: TRBV20-1
d_call: -
cdr3_nt: TGCAGTGCTTTCGGACAGAACACAGATACGCAGTATTTT
cdr3_aa: CSAFGQNTDTQYF

clone_size: -
j_call: TRBJ2-7
v_call: TRBV18
d_call: TRBD2
cdr3_nt: TGTGCCAGCTCACCTGGGACTAGCGGGGAATACGAGCAGTACTTC
cdr3_aa: CASSPGTSGEYEQYF

clone_size: few
j_call: TRBJ1-1
v_call: TRBV25-1
d_call: -
cdr3_nt: TGTGCCAGCAGTGACTCCGCCGAAGGGGACACTGAAGCTTTCTTT
cdr3_aa: CASSDSAEGDTEAFF

clone_size: -
j_call: TRBJ2-1
v_call: TRBV20-1
d_call: TRBD2
cdr3_nt: TGCAGTGCCCGTACAGCGGGACGCTACAATGAGCAGTTCTTC
cdr3_aa: CSARTAGRYNEQFF

clone_size: -
j_call: TRBJ2-1
v_call: TRBV10-3
d_call: TRBD1
cdr3_nt: TGTGCCAGCAACCCGGGACAGTACAACAATGAGCAGTTCTTC
cdr3_aa: CASNPGQYNNEQFF

clone_size: many
j_call: TRBJ1-6
v_call: TRBV7-2
d_call: -
cdr3_nt: TGTGCCAGCACAGATACTGGGTCTTCACCCCTCCACTTT
cdr3_aa: CASTDTGSSPLHF